This passage covers 20 T cell receptor beta chains from one sample sequenced in a study of T cell repertoires in aging, cancer and after chemotherapy. A mixed TRB-A/B primer pool amplified rearranged TRB by multiplex touch-down PCR. TCRdb reprocessed the multiplex PCR reads via MiXCR and lists one record per CDR3 protein. The sample lists more than 950 distinct CDR3 sequences, roughly 88% occurring once. Peripheral blood genomic DNA, not sorted cells or RNA, was the template. The sequencing sample was made of blood. These receptors were obtained from a human donor with a solid tumor.

The gene calls are TRBV6-5 and TRBJ2-2, with TRBD2 matching 12 bases. Trimming took 2 bases from V and 7 from J; bases not matched to a gene: 8. This CDR3 is 17 amino acids long. Germline values: CDR1 MNHEY, CDR2 SVGAGI. CDR3 in DNA: TGTGCCAGCAGTTACCAGACTAGCGGGAGAGGGAACGGGGAGCTGTTTTTT. Protein product: CASSYQTSGRGNGELFF.

The genes are TRBV10-3 and TRBJ2-5, with 10 bases identical to TRBD2. The CDR3 is 16 residues long. Germline V CDR1 and CDR2: ENHRY, SYGVKD. Losses at the gene ends were 0 bases for V and 5 bases for J; bases not matched to a gene: 6. CDR3 amino acids: CAISESTGLAKETQYF. DNA of the CDR3: TGTGCCATCAGTGAGTCGACGGGACTAGCGAAGGAGACCCAGTACTTC.

The chain carries TRBV6-5 and TRBJ2-1, with 7 bases matching TRBD1. Germline CDR1 reads MNHEY; CDR2 reads SVGAGI. V trimming: 5 bases; J trimming: 7 bases; junction bases outside the gene matches: 5. This CDR3 region has 13 residues. Here the CDR3 DNA reads TGTGCCAGCAGTAGGGGGCAAGGAAATGAGCAGTTCTTC. Translated, it gives CASSRGQGNEQFF.

This clonotype was picked up one time. This rearrangement joins TRBV6-4 to TRBJ2-1; D possibly corresponds to TRBD2 (6 bases). CDR3 length: 15 residues. The V end lost 4 bases, the J end lost 2 bases, and 12 bases lay between the germline ends. Germline V CDR1 and CDR2: MRHNA, SNTAGT. CDR3 in DNA: TGTGCCAGCAGTGCGGGAGAAACCACCTACAATGAGCAGTTCTTC. Amino acids: CASSAGETTYNEQFF.

This chain joins TRBV15 and TRBJ2-7; TRBD2 agrees at 7 bases. The germline gives CDR1 LNHNV, CDR2 YYDKDF (reference sequence). J was trimmed by 3 bases and V by 0 bases; bases with no gene match: 2. There are 14 residues in the CDR3. In nucleotides, the CDR3 is TGTGCCACCAGCAGAGATTGGACTAGCTACGAGCAGTACTTC. It codes for CATSRDWTSYEQYF.

The chain combines TRBV7-4 with TRBJ2-7, with TRBD1 matching 7 bases. V lost 3 bases to trimming and J lost 3 bases; unmatched junction nucleotides: 8. Germline CDR1 is SGHVT and CDR2 is SQSDAQ. The CDR3 consists of 15 residues. CDR3 coding DNA: TGTGCCAGCAGCTTGGAACAGGGGCCATTCTACGAGCAGTACTTC. Its translation: CASSLEQGPFYEQYF. Together with reference TRBV7-4 and TRBJ2-7, the CDR3 gives the full variable domain: GAGVSQSPRYKVAKRGRDVALRCDSISGHVTLYWYRQTLGQGSEVLTYSQSDAQRDKSGRPSGRFSAERPERSVSTLKIQRTEQGDSAVYLCASSLEQGPFYEQYFGPGTRLTVT.

V usage is TRBV6-5 and J usage is TRBJ1-1, with D hard to call. V lost 7 bases and J 5 bases, leaving 8 bases between the germline ends. Per the germline V gene, CDR1 is MNHEY and CDR2 is SVGAGI. The length of the CDR3 is 11 residues. CDR3 region: CASTRGTEAFF. The CDR3 region has the DNA TGTGCCAGCACCCGGGGTACTGAAGCTTTCTTT.

The CDR3 DNA sequence: TGTGCCAGCAGCCCCGGGGGTTTTAGCGGGAGCTCCTACGAGCAGTACTTC. It is translated as CASSPGGFSGSSYEQYF. The gene calls are TRBV7-9 and TRBJ2-7, with TRBD2 matching over 9 bases. V shed 5 bases and J 0 bases; nucleotides not matched to a gene: 11. This CDR3 spans 17 amino acids. In germline, CDR1 is SEHNR, CDR2 FQNEAQ (reference sequence).

The chain is built from TRBV10-1 and TRBJ1-1, with 8 nucleotides matching TRBD1. CDR3 length equals 17 residues. The germline V gene encodes CDR1 WNHNN and CDR2 SYGVQD (reference sequence). V lost 4 bases to trimming and J lost 0 bases; unmatched junction nucleotides: 10. DNA of the CDR3: TGCGCCAGCAGTGCGAACCCGGGACAGGTCATGAACACTGAAGCTTTCTTT. It translates to CASSANPGQVMNTEAFF.

The rearrangement uses TRBV19 and TRBJ1-1; D ambiguous. The CDR3 consists of 14 residues. The V and J ends lost 5 bases and 0 bases respectively, with 10 bases between them. CDR1 is LNHDA and CDR2 is SQIVND in the germline V gene (reference sequence). CDR3 region: CASSHRGMNTEAFF. In nucleotides, the CDR3 is TGTGCCAGTAGTCACCGTGGAATGAACACTGAAGCTTTCTTT.

The J gene is TRBJ1-4, the V gene TRBV19; D gene uncertain. Germline V gene sequence: CDR1 LNHDA, CDR2 SQIVND (reference sequence). Trimming left V 6 bases short and J 7 bases short, with 18 bases between. This CDR3 comprises 15 residues. The chain's CDR3 is CASSPPAGRGEKLFF. The CDR3 coding sequence is TGTGCCAGTAGCCCCCCCGCGGGTCGAGGTGAAAAACTGTTTTTT.

This clonotype has more than one count but fewer than ten. The chain employs TRBV29-1 and TRBJ2-1; 7 bases fit TRBD1. The CDR3 length is 14 residues. Germline V lookup: CDR1 SQVTM, CDR2 ANQGSEA. Trimming cost V 5 bases and J 6 bases; bases outside gene matches: 10. CDR3 nucleotides: TGCAGCGTTATGACAGGGCTGAGGCCCAATGAGCAGTTCTTC. This gives the protein CSVMTGLRPNEQFF.

V usage is TRBV6-5 and J usage is TRBJ2-1; 7 bases are a match to TRBD1. This CDR3 comprises 14 residues. V shed 2 bases and J 5 bases; nucleotides not matched to a gene: 3. Germline V gives CDR1 MNHEY, CDR2 SVGAGI. CDR3: CASSYRGQNNEQFF. CDR3 bases: TGTGCCAGCAGTTACCGGGGACAGAACAATGAGCAGTTCTTC.

This clonotype has a handful of counts. The chain links TRBV29-1 to TRBJ2-7; tentatively, D is TRBD1 or TRBD2 (5 bases each). Germline assignment: CDR1 SQVTM and CDR2 ANQGSEA. The V and J ends lost 7 bases and 4 bases respectively, with 17 bases between them. The CDR3 runs 13 residues. CDR3 protein: CSATGTAVYEQYF. The CDR3 DNA follows: TGCAGCGCCACCGGGACCGCTGTGTACGAGCAGTACTTC.

The chain combines TRBV19 with TRBJ2-1, with D possibly matching TRBD2 (6 bases). V was clipped by 3 bases and J by 14 bases, with 20 bases between them. This CDR3 is built from 14 residues. CDR1 and CDR2 (germline): LNHDA, SQIVND (reference sequence). The CDR3 spells CASSIAGGRSWEFF. The CDR3 region has the DNA TGTGCCAGTAGTATTGCCGGAGGGAGGTCATGGGAGTTCTTC.

This chain links TRBV6-5 with TRBJ1-6, with D possibly being TRBD1 (6 bases). Germline V gene data show CDR1 as MNHEY and CDR2 as SVGAGI. Trimming removed 5 bases at V and 11 bases at J, with 16 bases between. CDR3 length equals 14 residues. The CDR3 here is CASSDRQGMTPLHF. DNA for the CDR3: TGTGCCAGCAGTGATCGGCAGGGGATGACACCCCTCCACTTT.

The V call is TRBV29-1, the J call TRBJ2-7, with no clear D. V was clipped by 2 bases and J by 7 bases, with 15 bases between them. The CDR3 spans 13 residues. CDR1 is SQVTM, CDR2 ANQGSEA, per germline. CDR3 residues: CSVEQALVSEQYF. The DNA of the CDR3 is TGCAGCGTTGAACAGGCCCTAGTTTCAGAGCAGTACTTC.

V is TRBV7-3 and J is TRBJ2-2; the match to TRBD2 covers 8 bases. With V trimmed by 4 bases and J by 6 bases, 1 base remained unmatched. CDR3 size: 13 residues. CDR1 and CDR2 from the germline V gene are SGHTA and FQGTGA. CDR3 loop: CASSWGLAGELFF. Here the CDR3 DNA reads TGTGCCAGCAGCTGGGGACTAGCCGGGGAGCTGTTTTTT.

This chain connects TRBV19 to TRBJ2-6; TRBD2 might be the D (7 bases). This CDR3 has 17 residues. Germline V gene lookup returns CDR1 LNHDA and CDR2 SQIVND (reference sequence). Trimming pared 5 bases from V and 2 bases from J, leaving 16 bases between. CDR3 region: CASSPQRGGTGANVLTF. As DNA, the CDR3 is TGTGCCAGTAGTCCCCAAAGGGGGGGGACTGGGGCCAACGTCCTGACTTTC.

The chain combines TRBV30 with TRBJ1-4; D gene unclear. Germline CDR1 is GTSNPN and CDR2 is SVGIG (reference sequence). CDR3 length: 13 amino acids. The ends were cut back, 6 bases at V and 7 bases at J, with 15 bases in the middle. This chain's CDR3 is CACDTRAGEKLFF. DNA for the CDR3: TGTGCCTGCGACACTAGGGCGGGTGAAAAACTGTTTTTT.